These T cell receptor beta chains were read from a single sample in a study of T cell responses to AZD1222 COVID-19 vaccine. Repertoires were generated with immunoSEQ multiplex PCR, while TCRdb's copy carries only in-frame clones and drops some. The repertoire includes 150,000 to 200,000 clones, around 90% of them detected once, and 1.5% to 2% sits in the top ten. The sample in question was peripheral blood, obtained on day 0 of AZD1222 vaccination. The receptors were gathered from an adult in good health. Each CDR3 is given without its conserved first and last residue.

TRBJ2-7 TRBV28 ASRAGTGRYEQY
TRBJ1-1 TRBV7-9 ASSLQGAANTEAF
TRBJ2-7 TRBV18 ASSTQSTYEQY
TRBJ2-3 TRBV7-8 ASSLGSSVGTDTQY
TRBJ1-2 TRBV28 ASSLVRGGYT
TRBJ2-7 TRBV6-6 ASSYPTGTAGIEQY
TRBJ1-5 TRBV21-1 ASSSRGFNQPQH
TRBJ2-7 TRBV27 ASSPGRTTYEQY
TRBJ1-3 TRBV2 ASTVGDRKTGGNTIY
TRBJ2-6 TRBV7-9 ASSPGGAGQLFLANVLT
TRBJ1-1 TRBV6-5 ASRGGTNTEAF
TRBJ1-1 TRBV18 ASSPRSGLGYTEAF
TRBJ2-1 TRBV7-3 ASSLTGASYNEQF
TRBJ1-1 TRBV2 ASEVGAGKNTEAF
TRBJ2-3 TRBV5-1 ASSLEDALTDTQY
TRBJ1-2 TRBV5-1 ASSLNRDNYGYT
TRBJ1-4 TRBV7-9 ASSRDSNEKLF
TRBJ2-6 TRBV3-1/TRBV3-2 ASSRGGGNSGANVLT
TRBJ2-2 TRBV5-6 ASSLGRLRVELF
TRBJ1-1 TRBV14 ASSLMTGRNTEAF
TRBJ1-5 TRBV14 ASSQEDRGVNQPQH
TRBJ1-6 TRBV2 ASRPTGGSSPLH
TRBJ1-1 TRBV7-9 ASEQGSNTEAF
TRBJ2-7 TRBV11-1 ASSLEVTGARYEQY